One and the same sample provided the 24 T cell receptor beta chains below, sequenced in a study of regulatory T cells in long-lasting Graves disease. Building the TCR beta libraries relied on iRepertoire HTBI primers, and CDR3 regions underwent Arm-PCR. TCRdb re-called the multiplex PCR reads through MiXCR, storing one row per CDR3 protein. The table records a few hundred thousand distinct CDR3 sequences, 20% to 25% of them present only once. The time point: newly diagnosed GD, antithyroid drugs for less than 3 months. PBMC RNA was the source of the TCR library. The sequencing here drew on peripheral blood mononuclear cells (PBMCs), taken at new diagnosis, from a patient treated with antithyroid drugs. These TCRs come from a female donor with Graves disease.

This clonotype was seen a handful of times. This clone may be a read error of a much larger clone one base away. The chain links TRBV27 to TRBJ2-7, with TRBD1 as a possible D gene (6 bases). Trimming removed 5 bases at V and 3 bases at J, with 8 bases between. The CDR3 covers 12 residues. The germline CDR1 and CDR2 sequences are MNHEY and SMNVEV (reference sequence). The CDR3 DNA is TGTGCCAGCAGTGGCAGGGGCTACGAGCAGTACTTC. Encoded protein: CASSGRGYEQYF.

This clonotype turned up a few times. This chain joins TRBV20-1 and TRBJ2-1, with unresolved D. This CDR3 comprises 16 residues. The germline CDR1 and CDR2 sequences are DFQATT and SNEGSKA (reference sequence). Trimming pared 3 bases from V and 8 bases from J, leaving 23 bases between. The CDR3 spells CSASKVGGALGDEQFF. In nucleotides, the CDR3 is TGCAGTGCTAGCAAAGTGGGTGGAGCCCTTGGCGATGAGCAGTTCTTC.

This clonotype was seen more than once but under ten times. This chain joins TRBV12-3 or TRBV12-4 and TRBJ1-2; D is uncertain. The CDR3 spans 13 residues. Trimming took 6 bases from V and 4 from J, leaving 12 bases between them. The CDR3 nucleotides read TGTGCCAGCAGCCCCAGCAGGAGCTATGGCTACACCTTC. This sequence encodes CASSPSRSYGYTF.

This clonotype has only one observation. CDR3 DNA sequence: TGCAGTGCTAGGGGGGTAGTTTCGGGGAGCACTGAAGCTTTCTTT. Protein: CSARGVVSGSTEAFF. V gene TRBV20-1 combines with J gene TRBJ1-1, with TRBD1 as a possible D gene (5 bases). V was shortened by 3 bases and J by 4 bases, with 18 bases between the two germline ends. CDR3 size: 15 residues. The germline V gene encodes CDR1 DFQATT and CDR2 SNEGSKA (reference sequence).

This chain connects TRBV27 to TRBJ2-1; TRBD1 might be the D (6 bases). The germline V and J ends were trimmed by 6 bases and 0 bases, with 15 bases remaining between them. Germline V gene data show CDR1 as MNHEY and CDR2 as SMNVEV (reference sequence). This CDR3 is built from 16 residues. CDR3 residues: CASRPDRFYSYNEQFF. Here the CDR3 DNA reads TGTGCCAGCAGACCTGACAGGTTCTACTCCTACAATGAGCAGTTCTTC.

This clonotype was seen at least ten times. V is TRBV28 and J is TRBJ1-5; D may be TRBD1 (5 bases). Germline loops: CDR1 MDHEN, CDR2 SYDVKM. The CDR3 spans 14 residues. Trimming pared 7 bases from V and 2 bases from J, leaving 12 bases between. DNA for the CDR3: TGTGCCAGCACCTACGGAGGGGGCAATCAGCCCCAGCATTTT. Its translation: CASTYGGGNQPQHF.

This clonotype showed up many times. This chain links TRBV11-2 with TRBJ1-3, with D hard to call. In germline, CDR1 is SGHAT, CDR2 FQNNGV. The CDR3 consists of 12 residues. V was pared by 2 bases and J by 6 bases, with 5 bases between. The DNA of the CDR3 is TGTGCCAGCAGCTTATCGACAAACACCATATATTTT. Encoded protein: CASSLSTNTIYF. Together with reference TRBV11-2 and TRBJ1-3, the CDR3 gives the full variable domain: EAGVAQSPRYKIIEKRQSVAFWCNPISGHATLYWYQQILGQGPKLLIQFQNNGVVDDSQLPKDRFSAERLKGVDSTLKIQPAKLEDSAVYLCASSLSTNTIYFGEGSWLTVV.

In this sample, this clonotype turned up many times. The chain is built from TRBV12-3 or TRBV12-4 and TRBJ2-1, with D possibly called TRBD1 or TRBD2 (5 bases each). The CDR3 is 14 amino acids. Trimming took 9 bases from V and 9 from J, leaving 21 bases between them. This chain's CDR3 is CASSRDPVRGEQFF. DNA for the CDR3: TGTGCCAGTAGCCGGGACCCCGTGAGGGGTGAGCAGTTCTTC.

This chain joins TRBV2 and TRBJ2-7, with a weak D call TRBD2 (6 bases). With 11 bases removed from V and 2 bases from J, the gap between germline ends came to 13 bases. The CDR3 contains 12 residues. The V gene's germline CDR1 is SNHLY and CDR2 FYNNEI. The CDR3 is CAWRAGTYEQYF. The CDR3 coding sequence is TGTGCCTGGCGGGCGGGAACCTACGAGCAGTACTTC.

This clonotype was seen repeatedly, ten times or more. The V and J genes are TRBV28 and TRBJ1-5; 8 bases line up with TRBD1. There are 15 residues in the CDR3. Germline V CDR1 and CDR2: MDHEN, SYDVKM. The V and J ends lost 8 bases and 5 bases, in that order; junction bases with no gene match: 11. CDR3 loop: CASRYRDRPYQPQHF. The CDR3 DNA reads TGTGCCAGCCGGTATAGGGACAGGCCCTATCAGCCCCAGCATTTT.

About this clonotype itself: This may come from a read error, since a much larger clone is one base off. The chain has TRBV7-9 and TRBJ2-1; 7 bases map to TRBD1. The CDR3 covers 16 residues. Germline lookup yields CDR1 SEHNR and CDR2 FQNEAQ (reference sequence). The CDR3 loop is CASSPPRHRGNNERFF. In DNA form, the CDR3 reads TGTGCCAGCAGTCCCCCCCGACACAGGGGTAACAATGAGCGGTTCTTC.

Many counts were recorded for this clonotype. This sequence joins TRBV20-1 and TRBJ2-7; TRBD2 might be the D (5 bases). Germline V gene sequence: CDR1 DFQATT, CDR2 SNEGSKA (reference sequence). Trimming shortened V by 6 bases and J by 4 bases, and 10 bases separated the two germline ends. The CDR3 is 11 residues long. In DNA, the CDR3 is TGCAGTGCACTAGGGCCGTACGAGCAGTACTTC. The encoded protein is CSALGPYEQYF.

This clonotype was counted between two and nine times. Since a far larger clone is one base different, this is likely a read error. CDR3 coding DNA: TGCGCCAGCAGCCAACCGATAGGGATAGACGAGCAGTACTTC. It codes for CASSQPIGIDEQYF. The chain joins TRBV11-2 to TRBJ2-7; D gene ambiguous. CDR1 is SGHAT, CDR2 FQNNGV, per germline. The CDR3 contains 14 residues.

This clonotype was picked up many times. The V and J genes are TRBV6-2 or TRBV6-3 and TRBJ2-7, with 8 bases lining up with TRBD2. J lost 0 bases, V lost 4 bases, and 8 bases had no gene match. The CDR3 totals 16 residues. The germline V gene encodes CDR1 MNHEY and CDR2 SVGEGT. CDR3 amino acids: CASSSPFAGGSYEQYF. The CDR3 bases are TGTGCCAGCAGTTCCCCCTTTGCGGGGGGCTCCTACGAGCAGTACTTC.

CDR3 residues: CASSLVAAGSGNTIYF. The CDR3, as DNA: TGCGCCAGCAGCTTGGTGGCGGCGGGCTCTGGAAACACCATATATTTT. The chain couples TRBV5-1 to TRBJ1-3; no definite D call. Trimming pared 0 bases from V and 0 bases from J, leaving 10 bases between. The CDR3 covers 16 residues. CDR1 SGHRS and CDR2 YFSETQ come from the germline V gene.

This clonotype was picked up many times. The rearrangement links TRBV7-9 to TRBJ2-7; D possibly uses TRBD1 or TRBD2 (5 bases each). The CDR3 spans 13 residues. CDR1 is SEHNR, CDR2 FQNEAQ, per germline (reference sequence). V lost 7 bases, J lost 7 bases, and 17 bases lay in between. The CDR3 loop reads CASTELGVWEQYF. As DNA, the CDR3 is TGTGCCAGCACCGAGTTGGGGGTCTGGGAGCAGTACTTC.

This clonotype occurred many times. This chain connects TRBV6-1 to TRBJ1-2; possibly TRBD1 for D (6 bases). The ends were cut back, 6 bases at V and 4 bases at J, with 15 bases in the middle. CDR3 length equals 14 residues. The V gene's germline CDR1 is MNHNS and CDR2 SASEGT. Here the CDR3 reads CASRPNRERYGYTF. DNA of the CDR3: TGTGCCAGCAGGCCAAACAGGGAACGCTATGGCTACACCTTC.

A few counts support this clonotype. The rearrangement links TRBV5-6 to TRBJ2-5, with D perhaps TRBD1 (5 bases). This CDR3 has 13 amino acids. Germline-derived CDR1 and CDR2 are SGHDT and YYEEEE. The ends were cut back, 4 bases at V and 4 bases at J, with 11 bases in the middle. DNA for the CDR3: TGTGCCAGCAGCCCCCCGACAGTAGAGACCCAGTACTTC. It yields the protein CASSPPTVETQYF.

The table lists this clonotype with many counts. CDR3 in DNA: TGTGCCAGCAGCGCCCAGGGGGATACGCAGTATTTT. As protein: CASSAQGDTQYF. The chain carries TRBV7-9 and TRBJ2-3; tentatively, D is TRBD1 (6 bases). Trimming left V 5 bases short and J 6 bases short, with 9 bases between. The CDR3 covers 12 residues. CDR1 SEHNR and CDR2 FQNEAQ come from the germline V gene (reference sequence).

This clonotype has ten or more counts. This chain joins TRBV20-1 and TRBJ2-7, with TRBD1 identical over 9 bases. Per germline, CDR1 DFQATT and CDR2 SNEGSKA (reference sequence). With 6 bases clipped from V and 0 bases from J, the junction kept 6 bases outside the gene matches. The CDR3 is made up of 14 amino acids. In nucleotides, the CDR3 is TGCAGTGCAATGGGACAGGGCTACTCCTACGAGCAGTACTTC. This translates into CSAMGQGYSYEQYF.

The J gene is TRBJ2-2, the V gene TRBV7-3; either TRBD1 or TRBD2 may fit D (5 bases each). CDR1 and CDR2 (germline): SGHTA, FQGTGA. Trimming cost V 7 bases and J 5 bases, with 11 bases left between them. The CDR3 is made up of 13 amino acids. The CDR3 here is CASTRGGTGELFF. CDR3 DNA: TGTGCCAGCACGAGGGGCGGAACCGGGGAGCTGTTTTTT.

The chain is built from TRBV3-1 and TRBJ1-2; D possibly corresponds to TRBD1 (6 bases). The CDR3 sequence is 15 residues long. Looked up from germline, CDR1 is LGHDT and CDR2 is YNNKEL (reference sequence). V lost 4 bases to trimming and J lost 5 bases, with 17 bases between them. The CDR3 region has the DNA TGTGCCAGCAGCCCCCCCAGGGGCCGGGCATATGGCTACACCTTC. It translates to CASSPPRGRAYGYTF.

This clonotype was seen more than once but under ten times. A read error may be the cause here, since a much bigger clone is one base away. This chain links TRBV7-3 with TRBJ2-1, with D unresolved. The CDR3 consists of 11 residues. V dropped 5 bases and J dropped 5 bases, with 4 bases sitting between them. CDR1 is SGHTA, CDR2 FQGTGA, per germline. CDR3 in DNA: TGTGCCAGCAGCGCCCACAATGAGCAGTTCTTC. Translated: CASSAHNEQFF.

This clonotype has a count of ten or more. The chain recombines TRBV7-2 with TRBJ2-1; D gene unclear. Trimming left V 2 bases short and J 7 bases short, with 6 bases between. The CDR3 has 12 amino acids. Germline V gives CDR1 SGHTA, CDR2 FQGNSA. In nucleotides, the CDR3 is TGTGCCAGCAGCTTAAATAGGAATGAGCAGTTCTTC. Translating it yields CASSLNRNEQFF. The whole variable domain, remainder taken from reference TRBV7-2 and TRBJ2-1, is GAGVSQSPSNKVTEKGKDVELRCDPISGHTALYWYRQSLGQGLEFLIYFQGNSAPDKSGLPSDRFSAERTGGSVSTLTIQRTQQEDSAVYLCASSLNRNEQFFGPGTRLTVL.